This T cell receptor (beta chain) appears in the sequencing data of a study of glioma-infiltrating T cells after dendritic cell vaccination. Across the whole study: Patients received autologous tumor lysate-pulsed dendritic cell vaccination between about 2003 and 2013. The vaccine used monocyte-derived dendritic cells pulsed overnight with autologous tumor lysate. Regarding the study as a whole: Complete blood and tumor specimen sets were limited to few patients.

With regard to this clone: The antigen remains undetermined.

The CDR3 contains 17 residues. The immunoSEQ assay amplified TCRB CDR3 from up to about 2 ug DNA. Method: immunoSEQ multiplex PCR; TCRdb's copy keeps in-frame clones and lacks some. The sample lists tens of thousands of clones, about four fifths occurring once. The clonotype originates from a human donor with glioblastoma. The J gene is TRBJ1-2, the V gene TRBV21-1. TRBV21-1 is tagged as a pseudogene. Here the sequenced sample was blood, taken before dendritic cell vaccination. For the CDR3, the DNA is TGTGCCAGCACGATCCTCCCGATTCGGGGGGCCGGAGATGGCTACACCTTC. Residues: CASTILPIRGAGDGYTF.